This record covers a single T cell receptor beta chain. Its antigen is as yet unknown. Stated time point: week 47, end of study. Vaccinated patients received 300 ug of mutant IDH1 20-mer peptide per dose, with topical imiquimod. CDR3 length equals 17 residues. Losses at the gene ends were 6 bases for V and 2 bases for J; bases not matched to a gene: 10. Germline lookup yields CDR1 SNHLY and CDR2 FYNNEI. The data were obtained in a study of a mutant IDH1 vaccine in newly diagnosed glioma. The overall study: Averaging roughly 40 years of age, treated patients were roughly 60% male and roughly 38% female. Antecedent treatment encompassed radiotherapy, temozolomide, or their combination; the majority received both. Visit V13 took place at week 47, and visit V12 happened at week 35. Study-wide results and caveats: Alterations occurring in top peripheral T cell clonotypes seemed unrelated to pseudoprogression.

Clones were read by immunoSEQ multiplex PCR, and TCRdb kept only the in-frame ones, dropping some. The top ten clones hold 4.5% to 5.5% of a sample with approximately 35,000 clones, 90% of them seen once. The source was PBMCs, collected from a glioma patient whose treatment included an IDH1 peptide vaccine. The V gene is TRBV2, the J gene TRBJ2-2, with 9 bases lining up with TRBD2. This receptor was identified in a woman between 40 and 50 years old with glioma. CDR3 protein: CASRAEALAGNTGELFF. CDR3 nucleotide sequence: TGTGCCAGCAGGGCCGAGGCCCTAGCGGGAAACACCGGGGAGCTGTTTTTT.